The clone carrying this TCR beta chain was counted only a few times. The record originates from a study of T cell changes during pregnancy in multiple sclerosis. Assay: immunoSEQ multiplex PCR; the TCRdb copy retains only in-frame clones and omits some. The sample includes approximately 44,000 clones, 80% to 95% of them seen just once. Source: CD4+ T cells from peripheral blood mononuclear cells, taken in the third trimester of pregnancy. The sequence was obtained from a female donor with multiple sclerosis, enrolled in a pregnancy study.

The CDR3: CASSQGGLAGGGTGELFF. The DNA for the CDR3 is TGCGCCAGCAGCCAAGGAGGACTAGCGGGAGGGGGCACCGGGGAGCTGTTTTTT. The genes are TRBV4-1 and TRBJ2-2, with TRBD2 matching over 15 bases. The CDR3 runs to 18 residues. Trimming at V came to 1 base and at J to 4 bases, leaving 4 bases not matched to a gene. Per germline, CDR1 MGHRA and CDR2 YSYEKL.